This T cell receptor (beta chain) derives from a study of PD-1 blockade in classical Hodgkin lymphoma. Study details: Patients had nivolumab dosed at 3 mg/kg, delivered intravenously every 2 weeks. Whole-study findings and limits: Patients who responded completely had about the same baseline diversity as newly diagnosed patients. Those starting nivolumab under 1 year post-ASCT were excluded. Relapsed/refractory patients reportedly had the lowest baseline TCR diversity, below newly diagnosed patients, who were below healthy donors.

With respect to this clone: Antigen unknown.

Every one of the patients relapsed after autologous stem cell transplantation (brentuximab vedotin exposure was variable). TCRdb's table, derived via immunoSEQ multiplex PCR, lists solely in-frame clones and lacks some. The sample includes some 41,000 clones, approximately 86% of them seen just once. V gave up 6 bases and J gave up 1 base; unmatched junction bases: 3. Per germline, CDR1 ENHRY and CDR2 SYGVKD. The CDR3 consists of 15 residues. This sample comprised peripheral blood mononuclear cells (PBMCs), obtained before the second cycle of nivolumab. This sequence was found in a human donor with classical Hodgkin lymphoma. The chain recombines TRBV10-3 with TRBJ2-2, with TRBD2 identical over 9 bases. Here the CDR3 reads CAIRMTSGNTGELFF. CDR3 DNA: TGTGCCATCAGGATGACTAGCGGGAACACCGGGGAGCTGTTTTTT.